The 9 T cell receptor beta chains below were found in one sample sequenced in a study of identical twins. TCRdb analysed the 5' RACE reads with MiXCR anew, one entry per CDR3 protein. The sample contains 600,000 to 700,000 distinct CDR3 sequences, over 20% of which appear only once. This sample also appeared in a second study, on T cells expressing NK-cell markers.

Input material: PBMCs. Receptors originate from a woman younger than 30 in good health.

Written as DNA, the CDR3 is TGCAGTGCTACCTCTCCGGGACAGGGGGGCGATGAGCAGTTCTTC. Protein sequence: CSATSPGQGGDEQFF. The J gene is TRBJ2-1, the V gene TRBV20-1, with 11 bases that match TRBD1. The CDR3 has 15 residues. With V trimmed by 4 bases and J by 8 bases, 10 bases remained unmatched. The germline gives CDR1 DFQATT, CDR2 SNEGSKA (reference sequence).

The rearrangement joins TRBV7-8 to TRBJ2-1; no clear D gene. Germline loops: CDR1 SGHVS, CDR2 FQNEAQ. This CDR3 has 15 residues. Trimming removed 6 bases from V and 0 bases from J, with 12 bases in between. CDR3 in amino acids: CASRPDFPSYNEQFF. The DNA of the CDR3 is TGTGCCAGCAGACCTGACTTCCCCTCCTACAATGAGCAGTTCTTC.

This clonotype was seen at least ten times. CDR3 loop: CASSFGGRPSYGYTF. CDR3 sequence (DNA): TGTGCCAGCAGTTTTGGGGGGCGCCCTAGCTATGGCTACACCTTC. V is TRBV12-3 or TRBV12-4 and J is TRBJ1-2; the D gene is possibly TRBD1 (6 bases). Deletions cut 3 bases from V and 4 bases from J, with 15 bases between. This CDR3 is 15 amino acids long.

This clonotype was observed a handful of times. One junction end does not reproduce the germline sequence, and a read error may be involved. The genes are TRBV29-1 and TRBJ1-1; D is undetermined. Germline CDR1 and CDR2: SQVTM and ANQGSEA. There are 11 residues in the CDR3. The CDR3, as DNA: TGCAGCGTTGCTCGGAACGCTGAAGCTTTCTTT. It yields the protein CSVARNAEAFF.

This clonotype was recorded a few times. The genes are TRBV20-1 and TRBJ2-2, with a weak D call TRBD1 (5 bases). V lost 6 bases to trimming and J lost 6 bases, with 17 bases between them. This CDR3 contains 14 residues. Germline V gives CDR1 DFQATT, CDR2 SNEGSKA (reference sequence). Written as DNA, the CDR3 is TGCAGTGCCTATTCCACCCAGGGTCCCGGGGAGCTGTTTTTT. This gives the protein CSAYSTQGPGELFF.

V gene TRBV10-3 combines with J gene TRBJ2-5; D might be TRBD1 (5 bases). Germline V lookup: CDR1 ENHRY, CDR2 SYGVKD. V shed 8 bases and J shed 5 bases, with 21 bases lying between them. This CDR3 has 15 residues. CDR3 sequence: CAIQGQPDGRETQYF. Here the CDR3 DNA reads TGTGCCATCCAGGGCCAGCCGGACGGAAGGGAGACCCAGTACTTC.

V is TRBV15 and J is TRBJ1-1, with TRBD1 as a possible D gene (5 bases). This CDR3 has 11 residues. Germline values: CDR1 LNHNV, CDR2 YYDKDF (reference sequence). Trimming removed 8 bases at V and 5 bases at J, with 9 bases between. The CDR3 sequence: CATGNRTEAFF. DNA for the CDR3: TGTGCCACCGGCAACAGGACTGAAGCTTTCTTT.

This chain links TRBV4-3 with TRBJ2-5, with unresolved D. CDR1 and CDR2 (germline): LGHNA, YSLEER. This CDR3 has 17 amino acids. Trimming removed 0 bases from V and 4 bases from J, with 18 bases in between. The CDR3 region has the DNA TGCGCCAGCAGCCAAGATTGGCTCAGGTCGCGACCAGAGACCCAGTACTTC. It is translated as CASSQDWLRSRPETQYF.

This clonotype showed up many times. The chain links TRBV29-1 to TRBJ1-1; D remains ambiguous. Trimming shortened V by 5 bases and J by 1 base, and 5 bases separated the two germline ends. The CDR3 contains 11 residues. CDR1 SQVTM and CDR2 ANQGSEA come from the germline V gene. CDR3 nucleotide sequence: TGCAGCGTTTCCGAGAACACTGAAGCTTTCTTT. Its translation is CSVSENTEAFF.